This T cell receptor beta chain came from a study of cytomegalovirus exposure and HLA in healthy donors. Study-wide results and limits: A later examination showed that TCR association rates differed by HLA locus, with DRB1 most and HLA-C fewest. The authors judged a highly shared variant cluster likely a sequencing artifact. It was reported that TCR beta sequences correctly inferred the HLA-A and HLA-B alleles for most subjects.

The CDR3 contains 13 residues. Trimming cost V 0 bases and J 4 bases, with 6 bases left between them. CDR1 is MNHEY and CDR2 is SMNVEV in the germline V gene (reference sequence). The study ran its PCR with 60 Vbeta and 13 Jbeta primers. Method: immunoSEQ multiplex PCR; TCRdb's copy keeps in-frame clones and lacks some. The table shows about 120,000 clones, with approximately 76% occurring only once. Note on this clone: The antigen is not known.

Likely unrecorded immune exposures existed in these nominally healthy donors. The chain recombines TRBV27 with TRBJ1-1; D gene unclear. The sequence was obtained from a man in his sixties in good health and CMV-seropositive. Material: PBMCs. The chain's CDR3 is CASSLSWSTEAFF. As DNA, the CDR3 is TGTGCCAGCAGTTTATCGTGGAGCACTGAAGCTTTCTTT.